Sequencing of this TCR beta chain was carried out in a study of regulatory T cells in long-lasting Graves disease. This clonotype was observed many times. The time point: persistent/refractory GD, antithyroid drugs over 5 years with positive TRAb. With RNA extracted from PBMCs as input, the TCR library was made. Doctors identified Graves' disease using the American Thyroid Association guidelines. Library construction for TCR beta used iRepertoire HTBI primers and Arm-PCR of CDR3 regions. A single record per CDR3 protein comes from TCRdb applying MiXCR to the multiplex PCR reads. The data show around 460,000 distinct CDR3 sequences, 22% seen once. The V end lost 7 bases, the J end lost 3 bases, and 10 bases lay between the germline ends. The CDR3 sequence is 12 residues long. CDR1 is MNHNS and CDR2 is SASEGT in the germline V gene.

The receptor comes from a female donor with Graves disease. This chain links TRBV6-1 with TRBJ2-7; D not resolved. The sample was peripheral blood mononuclear cells (PBMCs), taken when the disease was refractory, from a patient treated with antithyroid drugs. CDR3 sequence reads: CASTGSLYEQYF. The DNA for the CDR3 is TGTGCCAGCACGGGCTCCCTCTACGAGCAGTACTTC.